This TCR beta chain comes out of a study of CD8+ T cells in alopecia areata. In the study overall: Those patients who were treated received oral tofacitinib, which was given at 5 to 10 mg twice daily for moderate-to-severe alopecia areata. Whole-study findings and limits: On tofacitinib, scalp and blood still held many of the expanded lesional clones.

Extraction and reverse transcription of RNA yielded cDNA as the sequencing template. Some clones are missing from TCRdb's copy, which holds only in-frame ones; the method was immunoSEQ multiplex PCR. The table lists some 190,000 clones, 45% to 75% of them singletons. Treatment specified: oral pan-JAK inhibitor, 5-10 mg twice daily. Sampling of alopecia areata patients yielded lesional scalp punch biopsies as well as peripheral blood. The researchers isolated CD4+ and CD8+ T cells from PBMCs by sorting. The trim removed 4 bases at V and 5 bases at J, leaving 6 bases unmatched. CDR3 length: 15 residues. There are a few counts of this clone. Its antigen is not known.

The input for sequencing was CD4+ T cells sorted from blood, taken at week 4, from a patient treated with tofacitinib. The sequence came from a human donor with alopecia areata. The V gene is TRBV23-1, the J gene TRBJ2-3; 10 nucleotides match TRBD2. Being an ORF, TRBV23-1 has a function that is uncertain. CDR3 protein: CASSPTSGLEDTQYF. The CDR3 nucleotides are TGCGCCAGCAGTCCGACTAGCGGGCTGGAAGATACGCAGTATTTT.